This T cell receptor (beta chain) was profiled in a study of blood T cell repertoires in COVID-19. About the research overall: Some COVID-19 samples were acute and others convalescent; all came from the United States, Italy and Spain. T cells, B-cell-depleted T cells, or PBMCs provided the cDNA or gDNA that served as material.

How the authors handled the data: For nucleated cells, counts were estimated from reference gene primer amplification. Produced via immunoSEQ multiplex PCR; TCRdb's table is partial and in-frame only. From that table come the V and J calls and clone size; the DNA was used to work out D and trimming. The sample consists of about 200,000 clones, 86% of them appearing once. The CDR3 consists of 20 residues. V lost 5 bases and J lost 0, with 25 bases in between. The germline V gene has CDR1 KGHDR and CDR2 SFDVKD. The sequence derives from a woman between 70 and 85 years old with acute or convalescent COVID-19. The chain employs TRBV24-1 and TRBJ2-1, with D perhaps TRBD1 (6 bases). The source material was peripheral blood. The chain's CDR3 is CATSVAGPGVGPSSYNEQFF. The CDR3, as DNA: TGTGCCACCAGTGTCGCCGGGCCAGGGGTAGGCCCGAGCTCCTACAATGAGCAGTTCTTC.